What follows describes a single T cell receptor (beta chain). Its antigen is not known. Clones were read by immunoSEQ multiplex PCR, and TCRdb kept only the in-frame ones, dropping some. This table holds fewer than 30,000 clones, about 86% found once. The sample belongs to a study of PD-1 blockade in classical Hodgkin lymphoma. Whole-study context: Patients had nivolumab dosed at 3 mg/kg, delivered intravenously every 2 weeks.

Time point noted: cycle 4 day 1 (C4D1), after less than 7 weeks of nivolumab. Relapse was seen in all patients after autologous stem cell transplantation, and brentuximab vedotin exposure was variable. The CDR3 is 13 amino acids. V lost 5 bases to trimming and J lost 4 bases; unmatched junction nucleotides: 3. Germline assignment: CDR1 MDHEN and CDR2 SYDVKM. Study-wide results and limits: It was among complete responders that baseline diversity resembled that of newly diagnosed patients. Relapsed/refractory patients reportedly had lower baseline diversity than newly diagnosed patients. CD8+ TCR diversity did not rise significantly by C4D1, unlike CD4+.

This chain joins TRBV28 and TRBJ1-1; 8 nucleotides match TRBD1. The clonotype comes from a human donor with classical Hodgkin lymphoma. The material sequenced was peripheral blood mononuclear cells (PBMCs), taken before the fourth cycle of nivolumab. CDR3 sequence (DNA): TGTGCCAGCAGTCCCACAGGGGGCACTGAAGCTTTCTTT. This gives the protein CASSPTGGTEAFF.